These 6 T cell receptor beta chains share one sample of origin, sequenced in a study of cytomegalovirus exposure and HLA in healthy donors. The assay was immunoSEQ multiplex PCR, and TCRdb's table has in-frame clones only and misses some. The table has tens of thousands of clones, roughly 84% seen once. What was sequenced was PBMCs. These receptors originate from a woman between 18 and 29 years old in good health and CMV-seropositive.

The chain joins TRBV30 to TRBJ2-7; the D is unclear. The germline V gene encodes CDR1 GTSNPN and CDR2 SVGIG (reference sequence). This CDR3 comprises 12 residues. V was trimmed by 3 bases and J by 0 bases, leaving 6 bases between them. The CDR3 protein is CAWSSSSYEQYF. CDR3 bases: TGTGCCTGGAGCTCGTCCTCCTACGAGCAGTACTTC.

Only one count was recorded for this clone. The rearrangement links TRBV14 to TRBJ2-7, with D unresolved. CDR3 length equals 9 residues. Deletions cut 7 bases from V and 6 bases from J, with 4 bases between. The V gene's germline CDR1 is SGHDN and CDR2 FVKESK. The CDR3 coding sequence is TGTGCCAGCACGGGCGAGCAGTACTTC. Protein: CASTGEQYF.

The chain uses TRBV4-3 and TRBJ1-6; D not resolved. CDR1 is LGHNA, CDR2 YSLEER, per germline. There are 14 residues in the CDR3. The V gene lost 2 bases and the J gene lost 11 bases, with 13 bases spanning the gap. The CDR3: CASSQLSRAAPLHF. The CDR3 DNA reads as TGCGCCAGCAGCCAACTTTCGCGGGCAGCACCCCTCCACTTT.

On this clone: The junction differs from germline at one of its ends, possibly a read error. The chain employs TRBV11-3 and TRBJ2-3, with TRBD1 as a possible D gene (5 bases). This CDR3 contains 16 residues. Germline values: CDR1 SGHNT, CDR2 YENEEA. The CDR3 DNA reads TGTGCCAGCAGTTTAGGGGATTTCCAGGGCGGAGATACGCAGTATTTT. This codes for CASSLGDFQGGDTQYF.

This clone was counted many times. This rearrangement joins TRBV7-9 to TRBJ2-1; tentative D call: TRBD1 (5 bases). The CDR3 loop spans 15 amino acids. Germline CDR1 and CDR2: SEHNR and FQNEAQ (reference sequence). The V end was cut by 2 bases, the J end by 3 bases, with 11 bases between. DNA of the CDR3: TGTGCCAGCAGCTTATCGGACATCTACTACAATGAGCAGTTCTTC. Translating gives CASSLSDIYYNEQFF.

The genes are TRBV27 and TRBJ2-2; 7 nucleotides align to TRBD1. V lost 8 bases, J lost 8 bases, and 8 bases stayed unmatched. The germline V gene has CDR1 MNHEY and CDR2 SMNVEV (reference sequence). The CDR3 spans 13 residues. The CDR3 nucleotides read TGTGCCAGCCGGGACAGTTTTTTAGGGGAGCTGTTTTTT. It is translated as CASRDSFLGELFF.